This record concerns one T cell receptor beta chain sequence. Some clones are missing from TCRdb's copy, which holds only in-frame ones; the method was immunoSEQ multiplex PCR. The table lists 120,000 to 150,000 clones, more than 75% of them singletons. This sample stems from a study of blood T cell repertoires in COVID-19. CDR1 and CDR2 (germline): SGHTA, FQGNSA. The V and J ends lost 5 bases and 2 bases respectively, with 18 bases between them. The CDR3 runs to 16 residues. Material: peripheral blood. This TCR was recovered from a man between 60 and 75 years old with active or convalescent COVID-19. The chain is built from TRBV7-2 and TRBJ1-1; D gene uncertain. The CDR3 here is CASSRGMGGKNTEAFF. The CDR3 DNA sequence: TGTGCCAGCAGCCGCGGTATGGGAGGGAAAAACACTGAAGCTTTCTTT.